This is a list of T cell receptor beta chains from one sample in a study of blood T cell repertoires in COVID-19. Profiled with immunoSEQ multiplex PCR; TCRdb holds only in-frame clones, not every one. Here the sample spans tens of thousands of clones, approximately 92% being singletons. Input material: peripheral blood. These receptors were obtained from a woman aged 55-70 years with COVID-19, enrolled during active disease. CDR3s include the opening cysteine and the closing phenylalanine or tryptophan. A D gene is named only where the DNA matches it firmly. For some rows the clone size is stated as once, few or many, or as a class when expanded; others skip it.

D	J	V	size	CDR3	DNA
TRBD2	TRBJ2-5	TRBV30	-	CAWSVKLAGGGETQYF	TGTGCCTGGAGTGTAAAGCTAGCGGGAGGGGGAGAGACCCAGTACTTC
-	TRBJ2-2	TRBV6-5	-	CASGPSLVNTGELFF	TGTGCCAGCGGTCCCTCTCTAGTGAACACCGGGGAGCTGTTTTTT
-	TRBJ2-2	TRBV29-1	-	CSPQGRYTGELFF	TGCAGCCCCCAGGGCAGATACACCGGGGAGCTGTTTTTT
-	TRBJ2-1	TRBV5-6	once	CASSPFLLVVSVNEQFF	TGTGCCAGCAGCCCCTTCCTACTAGTAGTATCTGTCAATGAGCAGTTCTTC
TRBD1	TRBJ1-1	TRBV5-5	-	CASSPPGTGAFTEAFF	TGTGCCAGCAGCCCTCCGGGTACAGGGGCTTTCACTGAAGCTTTCTTT
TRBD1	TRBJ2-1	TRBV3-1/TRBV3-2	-	CASNQEGQGAEASNEQFF	TGTGCCAGCAACCAAGAAGGACAGGGGGCCGAGGCCTCCAATGAGCAGTTCTTC
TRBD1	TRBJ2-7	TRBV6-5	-	CATSPGTGYDEQYF	TGTGCCACCAGCCCCGGGACAGGGTATGACGAGCAGTACTTC
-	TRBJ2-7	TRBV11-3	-	CASSPPRGAGLSSYEQYF	TGTGCCAGCAGCCCCCCGAGGGGCGCGGGGCTGAGCTCCTACGAGCAGTACTTC
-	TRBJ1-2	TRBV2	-	CASSEQRFGGSYGYTF	TGTGCCAGCAGTGAGCAAAGGTTTGGGGGCTCCTATGGCTACACCTTC
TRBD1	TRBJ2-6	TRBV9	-	CASSVPGQATSGANVLTF	TGTGCCAGCAGCGTACCGGGACAGGCTACCTCTGGGGCCAACGTCCTGACTTTC
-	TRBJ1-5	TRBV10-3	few	CAISEPGRGREQPQHF	TGTGCCATCAGTGAACCCGGCCGGGGAAGGGAACAGCCCCAGCATTTT
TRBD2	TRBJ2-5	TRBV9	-	CASSVEAVLAGSQETQYF	TGTGCCAGCAGCGTAGAGGCGGTACTAGCGGGAAGCCAAGAGACCCAGTACTTC
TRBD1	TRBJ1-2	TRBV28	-	CASSYPAGGNYGYTF	TGTGCCAGCAGCTACCCGGCAGGGGGAAACTATGGCTACACCTTC
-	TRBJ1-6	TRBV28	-	CASSFAQVNSPLHF	TGTGCCAGCAGTTTTGCACAGGTTAATTCACCCCTCCACTTT
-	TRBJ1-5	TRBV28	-	CASSSQGSGSNQPQHF	TGTGCCAGCAGTTCCCAGGGGTCCGGTAGCAATCAGCCCCAGCATTTT
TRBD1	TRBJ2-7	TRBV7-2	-	CASSLGTETHEQYF	TGTGCCAGCAGCCTCGGGACAGAAACACACGAGCAGTACTTC
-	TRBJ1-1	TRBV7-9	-	CASSSPGFGAFF	TGTGCCAGCAGTTCCCCGGGGTTCGGAGCTTTCTTT
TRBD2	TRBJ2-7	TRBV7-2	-	CASSFLSGGSATYEQYF	TGTGCCAGCAGCTTTCTCAGCGGCGGGAGCGCTACCTACGAGCAGTACTTC
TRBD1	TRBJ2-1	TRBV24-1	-	CATSDGTASSYNEQFF	TGTGCCACCAGTGATGGGACAGCGAGCTCCTACAATGAGCAGTTCTTC
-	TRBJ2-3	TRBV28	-	CASSFPQGTDTQYF	TGTGCCAGCAGCTTCCCCCAGGGCACAGATACGCAGTATTTT
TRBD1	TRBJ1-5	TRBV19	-	CASSPTGTGYQPQHF	TGTGCCAGTAGTCCCACCGGGACAGGGTATCAGCCCCAGCATTTT
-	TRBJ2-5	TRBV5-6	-	CASSELGPAETQYF	TGTGCCAGCAGCGAACTAGGTCCGGCAGAGACCCAGTACTTC
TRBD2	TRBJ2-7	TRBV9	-	CASSVAPSGRELYEQYF	TGTGCCAGCAGCGTAGCCCCCTCTGGGCGGGAGCTCTACGAGCAGTACTTC
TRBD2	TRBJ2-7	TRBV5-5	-	CASSLEVVAGPTTYEQYF	TGTGCCAGCAGCTTGGAGGTTGTAGCGGGACCGACCACCTACGAGCAGTACTTC
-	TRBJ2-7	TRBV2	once	CASTQENFYEQYF	TGTGCCAGCACCCAGGAAAACTTCTACGAGCAGTACTTC
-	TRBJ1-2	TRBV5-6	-	CASSLQATYGYTF	TGTGCCAGCAGCTTGCAGGCTACCTATGGCTACACCTTC
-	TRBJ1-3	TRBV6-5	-	CASAGFSGNTIYF	TGTGCCAGTGCGGGATTCTCTGGAAACACCATATATTTT
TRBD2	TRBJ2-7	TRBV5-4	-	CASSLGLAGPSYEQYF	TGTGCCAGCAGCTTGGGATTAGCGGGGCCCTCCTACGAGCAGTACTTC
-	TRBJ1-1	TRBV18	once	CASSPNMNTEAFF	TGTGCCAGCTCACCAAATATGAACACTGAAGCTTTCTTT
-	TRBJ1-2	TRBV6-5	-	CASRRSVRGYGYTF	TGTGCCAGCAGAAGGAGCGTTCGGGGCTATGGCTACACCTTC
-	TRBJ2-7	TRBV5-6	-	CASSLGSGGFLEQYF	TGTGCCAGCAGCTTGGGGTCAGGGGGGTTCCTCGAGCAGTACTTC
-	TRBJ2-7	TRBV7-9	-	CASTQGQKSYEQYF	TGTGCCAGCACCCAAGGACAGAAGTCCTACGAGCAGTACTTC
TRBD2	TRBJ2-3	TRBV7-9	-	CASSPTTSGRGTDTQYF	TGTGCCAGCAGCCCCACCACTAGCGGGAGAGGAACAGATACGCAGTATTTT
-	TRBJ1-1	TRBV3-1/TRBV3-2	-	CASSTRQSLNAFF	TGTGCCAGCAGCACCCGACAATCTCTGAACGCTTTCTTT
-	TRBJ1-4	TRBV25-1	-	CASSESTVINEKLFF	TGTGCCAGCAGTGAATCGACAGTGATAAATGAAAAACTGTTTTTT
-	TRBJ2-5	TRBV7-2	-	CASSLVPREQETQYF	TGTGCCAGCAGCTTAGTGCCCAGGGAACAAGAGACCCAGTACTTC
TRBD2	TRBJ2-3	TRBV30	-	CAWNEGAAGGVGGQYF	TGTGCCTGGAATGAAGGTGCAGCGGGAGGGGTCGGAGGGCAGTATTTT
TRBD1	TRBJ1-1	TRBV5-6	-	CASGTGTGLPEAFF	TGTGCCAGCGGCACTGGGACAGGGTTACCTGAAGCTTTCTTT
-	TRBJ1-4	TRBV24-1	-	CATSDRGEKLFF	TGTGCCACCAGTGACAGGGGTGAAAAACTGTTTTTT
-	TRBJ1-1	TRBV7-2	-	CASSLGSPGTEAFF	TGTGCCAGCAGCTTAGGATCCCCCGGCACTGAAGCTTTCTTT